In its sample, the clone carrying this TCR beta chain was seen once. Its matching antigen is unknown. The data were obtained in a study of post-analysis software for immune sequencing data. About the study: Patients had relapsing-remitting, secondary progressive or progressive-relapsing multiple sclerosis; some lacked subtype.

Study results and limitations: Samples from a shared batch, those prepared together, strongly co-clustered by F measure. Relative to controls, patients with multiple sclerosis showed significantly lower normalized Chao1 diversity. Patients showed TRBV5-6, TRBV5-1 and TRBV20-1 among a few TRBV segments more frequent than in controls.

CDR1 and CDR2 (germline): DFQATT, SNEGSKA (reference sequence). The CDR3 extends over 12 amino acids. Trimming pared 3 bases from V and 4 bases from J, leaving 9 bases between. Unique molecular identifiers tagged the TCR beta cDNA libraries. It was from approximately 0.91 to 9.4 million T cells that 500,000 to 600,000 cDNA molecules came. MiXCR, applied by TCRdb to the PCR reads, yields one record per CDR3 protein. The sample holds about 800,000 distinct CDR3 sequences, approximately 30% seen once. The TCR originated in a girl aged 10-17 years with multiple sclerosis. Input material: blood. The V call is TRBV20-1, the J call TRBJ1-1; maybe TRBD1 (5 bases). CDR3 loop: CSASRAVTEAFF. CDR3 sequence (DNA): TGCAGTGCTAGCAGGGCGGTCACTGAAGCTTTCTTT.